This TCR beta chain came from a study of blood T cells in healthy people across ages. A second 7 to 11 cycle PCR used barcoded and J-beta primers. Each CDR3 protein is one row after TCRdb ran MiXCR on the 5' RACE reads. The repertoire holds roughly 930,000 distinct CDR3 sequences, roughly 48% seen once, with roughly 13% in the top ten. RNA extraction gave at least 5 micrograms of total RNA per sample. V trimming: 5 bases; J trimming: 5 bases; junction bases outside the gene matches: 6. CDR3 length: 14 amino acids. CDR1 MNHNS and CDR2 SASEGT come from the germline V gene. The source material was blood. This TCR was recovered from a man aged 25 to 45 in good health. The chain recombines TRBV6-1 with TRBJ2-5, with TRBD1 matching 9 bases. The DNA of the CDR3 is TGTGCCAGCAGTTGGGGACAGGGCGGTGAGACCCAGTACTTC. Amino acid sequence: CASSWGQGGETQYF.